The present T cell receptor beta chain was sequenced within a study of shared clonotypes between healthy human individuals. To note about this clone: Its target is unknown.

Study observations and caveats: Depth of sequencing was expected to influence donor clonotype sharing. Represented diversity (both genetic and exposure-history) was limited by the small number of donors.

Deep level was the assay's run setting. In the original workflow: Without quality scores, immunoSEQ junctional reads could not be filtered like full-length reads. TCRdb's copy holds only in-frame clones and misses some; the assay was immunoSEQ multiplex PCR. V and J calls and clone size are copied from that table; D and trimming were computed from the DNA. This repertoire shows some 530,000 clones, over 70% found once; its top ten account for roughly 13%. Trimming pared 2 bases from V and 6 bases from J, leaving 1 base between. CDR3 length equals 11 residues. Germline-derived CDR1 and CDR2 are SGHNT and YENEEA.

Sequencing was carried out using PBMCs. The origin of this receptor is a woman between 35 and 50 years old in good health. Some clones in this sample may be carry-over from other donors' samples. The chain joins TRBV11-3 to TRBJ2-2; D is undetermined. CDR3 in amino acids: CASSLPGELFF. The CDR3 nucleotides are TGTGCCAGCAGCTTACCCGGGGAGCTGTTTTTT.